What follows is one TCR beta chain and its context. This sample was included in a study of blood T cell repertoires in COVID-19. Background on the study: The United States, Italy and Spain were the sources of the acute and convalescent COVID-19 samples. T cells, B-cell-depleted T cells, or PBMCs provided the cDNA or gDNA that served as material.

V was pared by 3 bases and J by 8 bases, with 5 bases of the junction left unmatched. The germline V gene encodes CDR1 MNHEY and CDR2 SMNVEV (reference sequence). CDR3 length: 13 residues. In the original analysis: Estimates of nucleated cell counts were drawn from the amplification of reference gene primers. TCRdb's copy holds only in-frame clones and misses some; the assay was immunoSEQ multiplex PCR. D and trimming were read from the DNA, whereas the V and J calls and clone size are those reported in that table. The data contain approximately 210,000 clones, approximately 80% of them singletons. The receptor comes from a human donor in a cohort sampled during active COVID-19. What was sequenced was peripheral blood. The chain recombines TRBV27 with TRBJ1-2, with 8 bases fitting TRBD1. CDR3 nucleotide sequence: TGTGCCAGCAGTTTTCAGGGGGCGGGGGGCTACACCTTC. Translating it yields CASSFQGAGGYTF.